This is a list of T cell receptor beta chains from one sample in a study of blood T cell repertoires in COVID-19. Produced via immunoSEQ multiplex PCR; TCRdb's table is partial and in-frame only. The sample lists about 240,000 clones; 70% to 90% were seen once. Sequencing was done on a sample of PBMCs or T cells enriched from blood (not recorded which). These receptor sequences come from a woman aged 40 to 50 with acute COVID-19. CDR3s include the opening cysteine and the closing phenylalanine or tryptophan. A D gene is named only where the DNA matches it firmly. Clone size appears in some rows only: once, few, many, or a class for an expanded clone.

>TRBJ2-2|TRBD2|TRBV2|few
TGTGCCAGCAGTTTTAGCGGGAGAGGAGTCGGGGAGCTGTTTTTT
CASSFSGRGVGELFF
>TRBJ2-7|-|TRBV12-5|-
TGTGCTAGTGGTTTTGCCACCGGGACACCACGCTCCTACGAGCAGTACTTC
CASGFATGTPRSYEQYF
>TRBJ2-6|-|TRBV7-3|-
TGTGCCAGCAGCTTAAGTGGCATCTCTGGGGCCAACGTCCTGACTTTC
CASSLSGISGANVLTF
>TRBJ1-6|TRBD1|TRBV6-5|-
TGTGCCGGGAACGGACAGGGGGCCCAACCCCTCCACTTT
CAGNGQGAQPLHF
>TRBJ2-7|-|TRBV29-1|-
TGCAGCGTTGAATTCCTCAGTGACGAGCAGTACTTC
CSVEFLSDEQYF
>TRBJ2-2|-|TRBV3-1/TRBV3-2|-
TGTGCCAGCAGCCCACAACTAGACGGCACCGGGGAGCTGTTTTTT
CASSPQLDGTGELFF
>TRBJ2-1|-|TRBV19|few
TGTGCCAGTAGTTCTAGACTAGGGAGGTCTGTCGATGAGCAGTTCTTC
CASSSRLGRSVDEQFF
>TRBJ2-1|-|TRBV28|-
TGTGCCAGCAGTTTAAGAACGGGATCCTACAATGAGCAGTTCTTC
CASSLRTGSYNEQFF
>TRBJ2-1|TRBD2|TRBV2|-
TGTGCCAGCAGCGGACTAGCGGGAGCCCCTGTTAATGAGCAGTTCTTC
CASSGLAGAPVNEQFF
>TRBJ1-3|TRBD1|TRBV19|-
TGTGCCAGTCAACAGGGGGCTGGAAACACCATATATTTT
CASQQGAGNTIYF
>TRBJ1-5|TRBD1|TRBV6-1|few
TGTGCCAGCAGTGACCGGGGGCAGGGGGCAAATCAGCCCCAGCATTTT
CASSDRGQGANQPQHF
>TRBJ1-4|-|TRBV9|-
TGTGCCAGCAGCGTAGGGGAGGGGCCTAATGAAAAACTGTTTTTT
CASSVGEGPNEKLFF
>TRBJ1-6|-|TRBV14|few
TGTGCCAGCAGCCGCACAGGGAACGATTCACCCCTCCACTTT
CASSRTGNDSPLHF
>TRBJ1-4|-|TRBV7-9|few
TGTGCCAGCAGCTTAGTCGGGTCCGAAAAACTGTTTTTT
CASSLVGSEKLFF
>TRBJ2-7|TRBD2|TRBV11-3|-
TGTGCCAGCAGAACTAGCGGGAGGTCCTACGAGCAGTACTTC
CASRTSGRSYEQYF
>TRBJ1-1|TRBD1|TRBV6-5|-
TGTGCCAGCAGGACAGGGGGCGCGGAGGGGACTGAAGCTTTCTTT
CASRTGGAEGTEAFF
>TRBJ2-2|-|TRBV11-3|-
TGTGCCAGCAGCTTAAAAAACAGATACACCGGGGAGCTGTTTTTT
CASSLKNRYTGELFF
>TRBJ2-6|-|TRBV7-9|-
TGTGCCAGCAGCGAGGACAGCCCTGGGGCCAACGTCCTGACTTTC
CASSEDSPGANVLTF
>TRBJ1-1|TRBD1|TRBV5-1|-
TGCGCCAGCAGCCTTGACAGGGGCACTGAAGCTTTCTTT
CASSLDRGTEAFF
>TRBJ2-2|TRBD2|TRBV4-2|-
TGTGCCAGCAGCCAAGAAAAAGCTAGCGGGAGATCGGGGACCGGGGAGCTGTTTTTT
CASSQEKASGRSGTGELFF
>TRBJ2-3|-|TRBV6-4|-
TGTGCCAGCAGTGACTCGGCGGGATCGGGCACAGATACGCAGTATTTT
CASSDSAGSGTDTQYF
>TRBJ2-1|TRBD2|TRBV3-1/TRBV3-2|-
TGTGCCAGCAGCCCCAGACTAGCGGGAGCGGTTCTTGAGCAGTTCTTC
CASSPRLAGAVLEQFF
>TRBJ2-7|TRBD1|TRBV11-2|-
TGTGCCAGCAGCTTAGATCCTGGGCAGGGGGCGAGATTC
CASSLDPGQGARF
>TRBJ2-7|TRBD1|TRBV19|few
TGTGCCAGTAGTAGGACAGGGTCTACCTACGAGCAGTACTTC
CASSRTGSTYEQYF
>TRBJ2-3|TRBD2|TRBV13|few
TGTGCCAGCAGCTTTCGGGAGGGCCGGCCAGATACGCAGTATTTT
CASSFREGRPDTQYF
>TRBJ2-2|-|TRBV25-1|-
TGTGCCAGCAGTAGCAGGGTGTCGAACACCGGGGAGCTGTTTTTT
CASSSRVSNTGELFF
>TRBJ1-3|-|TRBV27|-
TGTGCCAGCAGTCTAACCCCACCGGGACATGTCTCGATGCCTGGAAACACCATATATTTT
CASSLTPPGHVSMPGNTIYF
>TRBJ1-5|-|TRBV7-9|-
TGTGCCAGCAGCGCGTCGGGCCCCGGGAACGGTCAGCCCCAGCATTTT
CASSASGPGNGQPQHF
>TRBJ2-7|-|TRBV28|-
TGTGCCAGCAGTTCTGGGGGGAGAGGCTACGAGCAGTACTTC
CASSSGGRGYEQYF
>TRBJ2-5|TRBD1|TRBV27|-
TGTGCCAGCAGATCAAACAGGGGGGAGACCCAGTACTTC
CASRSNRGETQYF
>TRBJ2-1|TRBD2|TRBV29-1|-
TGCAGCGTTGTCACGGGGGGCAATGAGCAGTTCTTC
CSVVTGGNEQFF
>TRBJ2-1|TRBD2|TRBV9|-
TGTGCCAGCAGCTCCCAGCGGGACTCCTACAATGAGCAGTTCTTC
CASSSQRDSYNEQFF
>TRBJ1-1|-|TRBV5-8|-
TGTGCCAGCAGCTTTACGGTAAACACTGAAGCTTTCTTT
CASSFTVNTEAFF
>TRBJ1-2|-|TRBV7-8|-
TGTGCCAGCAGCTTTGGCGACAGTGCCTATGGCTACACCTTC
CASSFGDSAYGYTF
>TRBJ2-1|TRBD1|TRBV4-1|-
TGCGCCAGCAGCCAAGGTCTCAAGGGGACAGCCTACAATGAGCAGTTCTTC
CASSQGLKGTAYNEQFF
>TRBJ1-1|-|TRBV2|-
TGTGCCAGCAGTAAGGACTGGAACACTGAAGCTTTCTTT
CASSKDWNTEAFF
>TRBJ1-1|TRBD1|TRBV11-3|-
TGTGCCAGCAGCACACGACAGGGATTCACTGAAGCTTTCTTT
CASSTRQGFTEAFF
>TRBJ1-1|TRBD1|TRBV19|-
TGTGCCAGTAGTATGGGACAGGGAGGAACTGAAGCTTTCTTT
CASSMGQGGTEAFF
>TRBJ2-5|TRBD2|TRBV9|-
TGTGCCAGCAGCGGACTAGCGGGAGGAGAGACCCAGTACTTC
CASSGLAGGETQYF
>TRBJ2-3|-|TRBV9|-
TGTGCCAGCAGCGAGGGGGCTAGCGACTGGGGGGATACGCAGTATTTT
CASSEGASDWGDTQYF
>TRBJ1-2|-|TRBV6-5|-
TGTGCCAGCAGTTACTCGCGGCAAGGATATGGCTACACCTTC
CASSYSRQGYGYTF
>TRBJ2-1|TRBD2|TRBV7-2|-
TGTGCCAGCAGCCAGGATGCTAGCGGACCAACCTCCTACAATGAGCAGTTCTTC
CASSQDASGPTSYNEQFF
>TRBJ2-7|-|TRBV11-2|-
TGTGCCAGCAGCTTGGTGCGGTTGCCTTCCTACGAGCAGTACTTC
CASSLVRLPSYEQYF
>TRBJ2-7|-|TRBV20-1|-
TGCAGTGCGAAGACAGTCTACGAGCAGTACTTC
CSAKTVYEQYF
>TRBJ2-3|TRBD2|TRBV7-9|-
TGTGCCAGCAGCCCCGGGAAATCCGGGAGGGCCCTGGGAGGGGATACGCAGTATTTT
CASSPGKSGRALGGDTQYF
>TRBJ2-1|-|TRBV5-4|-
TGTGCCAGCAGTTTGCCGGGGACCTACAATGAGCAGTTCTTC
CASSLPGTYNEQFF
>TRBJ2-5|TRBD1|TRBV5-1|-
TGCGCCAGCAGCTTGGGGGGACAGAGACAAGAGACCCAGTACTTC
CASSLGGQRQETQYF
>TRBJ2-7|-|TRBV7-9|once
TGTGCCAGCAGCTTAGCGGAGGGTTTGGGGAGCGAGCAGTACTTC
CASSLAEGLGSEQYF
>TRBJ2-7|-|TRBV18|-
TGTGCCAGCTCACCAACTACAGGCCAGAGGGAGCAGTACTTC
CASSPTTGQREQYF
>TRBJ2-1|-|TRBV7-3|-
TGTGCCAGCAGCTCGGTTGGACAGTTCTACAATGAGCAGTTCTTC
CASSSVGQFYNEQFF
>TRBJ1-1|-|TRBV30|-
TGTGCCTGGAGTGAGCATCAGGACACTGAAGCTTTCTTT
CAWSEHQDTEAFF
>TRBJ2-2|TRBD1|TRBV5-6|-
TGTGCCAGCAGTGAGACAGGGAATACCGGGGAGCTGTTTTTT
CASSETGNTGELFF
>TRBJ2-2|-|TRBV19|-
TGTGCCACCTCATCACAGGGCACCGGGGAGCTGTTTTTT
CATSSQGTGELFF
>TRBJ2-5|TRBD1|TRBV30|once
TGTGCCTGGAGAGGACAGGGGGCAGGGGAGACCCAGTACTTC
CAWRGQGAGETQYF
>TRBJ1-1|-|TRBV27|-
TGTGCCAGCAGTTTATACCAGGGATGGCGGAACACTGAAGCTTTCTTT
CASSLYQGWRNTEAFF
>TRBJ2-5|TRBD2|TRBV6-5|-
TGTGCCAGCACTGCAAGCGGGAAGGAGACCCAGTACTTC
CASTASGKETQYF
>TRBJ2-1|TRBD1|TRBV7-9|once
TGTGCCAGCAGCCCCTCCTTGCCGGGACAGGGGGCATCCTACAATGAGCAGTTCTTC
CASSPSLPGQGASYNEQFF